These T cell receptor beta chains were read from a single sample in a study of T cells in Graves' hyperthyroidism and ophthalmopathy. TCRdb re-derived calls from the multiplex PCR reads in MiXCR, one entry per CDR3 protein. The sample lists a few hundred thousand distinct CDR3 sequences, 14% to 15% seen once, with 30% to 35% in the top ten. Input material: blood. Receptors were obtained from a woman aged 25 to 39 with Graves' hyperthyroidism. The CDR3 runs from the conserved cysteine through the conserved F or W. Fields, in order: D gene, J gene, V gene, clone size, CDR3 protein, CDR3 DNA. A D gene is named only where the DNA matches it firmly. Expanded clones get a size class; other rows say once, few or many, or leave the size out.

D: -; J: TRBJ1-5; V: TRBV12-3/TRBV12-4; size: few; CDR3: CASSLGAKISNQPQHF; DNA: TGTGCCAGCAGTTTAGGGGCTAAAATTAGCAATCAGCCCCAGCATTTT
D: TRBD2; J: TRBJ2-1; V: TRBV7-2; size: many; CDR3: CASSFLGLAGPYNEQFF; DNA: TGTGCCAGCAGCTTTCTCGGACTAGCGGGACCCTACAATGAGCAGTTCTTC
D: -; J: TRBJ1-4; V: TRBV28; size: few; CDR3: CASSSLRALVGEKLFF; DNA: TGTGCCAGCAGTTCCCTCAGAGCACTTGTTGGTGAAAAACTGTTTTTT
D: TRBD1; J: TRBJ2-3; V: TRBV12-3/TRBV12-4; size: many; CDR3: CASSWGQTQYF; DNA: TGTGCCAGCAGCTGGGGACAGACGCAGTATTTT
D: TRBD2; J: TRBJ2-3; V: TRBV11-2; size: many; CDR3: CASSLDHLAGIFSTDTQYF; DNA: TGTGCCAGCAGCTTAGATCACCTAGCGGGTATATTTAGCACAGATACGCAGTATTTT
D: -; J: TRBJ2-1; V: TRBV6-1; size: -; CDR3: CASSSSGNEQFF; DNA: TGTGCCAGCAGTTCAAGCGGAAATGAGCAGTTCTTC
D: TRBD2; J: TRBJ2-2; V: TRBV24-1; size: -; CDR3: CATSDFRASGSLGTGELFF; DNA: TGTGCCACCAGTGATTTTAGGGCTAGCGGGAGCTTGGGCACCGGGGAGCTGTTTTTT
D: -; J: TRBJ2-1; V: TRBV10-3; size: -; CDR3: CAISDSPLMQFF; DNA: TGTGCCATCAGTGATTCTCCACTGATGCAGTTCTTC
D: -; J: TRBJ2-5; V: TRBV5-1; size: -; CDR3: CASSPRLRRETQYF; DNA: TGCGCCAGCAGCCCCCGTCTCAGGAGGGAGACCCAGTACTTC
D: -; J: TRBJ2-7; V: TRBV20-1; size: -; CDR3: CSAGRYEQYF; DNA: TGCAGTGCTGGACGGTACGAGCAGTACTTC
D: TRBD1; J: TRBJ2-7; V: TRBV20-1; size: -; CDR3: CSASIRQGTSYEQYF; DNA: TGCAGTGCTAGTATAAGACAGGGGACCTCCTACGAGCAGTACTTC
D: TRBD1; J: TRBJ1-2; V: TRBV5-1; size: many; CDR3: CASSLVSGGDGYTF; DNA: TGCGCCAGCAGCTTGGTTTCAGGGGGTGATGGCTACACCTTC
D: -; J: TRBJ1-5; V: TRBV28; size: few; CDR3: CASSPMAVTSNQPQHF; DNA: TGTGCCAGCAGTCCCATGGCGGTGACTAGCAATCAGCCCCAGCATTTT
D: -; J: TRBJ1-2; V: TRBV29-1; size: -; CDR3: CSVGGGSPGYTF; DNA: TGCAGCGTTGGTGGGGGGAGTCCTGGCTACACCTTC
D: TRBD1; J: TRBJ2-1; V: TRBV6-2/TRBV6-3; size: many; CDR3: CASSYQGQVLNEQFF; DNA: TGTGCCAGCAGTTACCAGGGACAGGTCCTAAATGAGCAGTTCTTC
D: -; J: TRBJ1-5; V: TRBV6-5; size: -; CDR3: CASSYERGAPRGPQHF; DNA: TGTGCCAGCAGTTACGAGCGCGGGGCCCCGAGGGGGCCCCAGCATTTT
D: TRBD2; J: TRBJ2-1; V: TRBV7-2; size: few; CDR3: CASSPGLAHEQFF; DNA: TGTGCCAGCAGCCCAGGACTAGCCCATGAGCAGTTCTTC
D: TRBD2; J: TRBJ2-1; V: TRBV6-1; size: -; CDR3: CASSATSGAYNEQFF; DNA: TGTGCCAGCAGTGCCACTAGCGGTGCCTACAATGAGCAGTTCTTC
D: TRBD2; J: TRBJ2-3; V: TRBV28; size: many; CDR3: CASSGTSGRRTDTQYF; DNA: TGTGCCAGCAGTGGGACTAGCGGGAGAAGAACAGATACGCAGTATTTT
D: -; J: TRBJ2-7; V: TRBV6-1; size: many; CDR3: CASRIGPYEQYF; DNA: TGTGCCAGCAGAATTGGGCCGTACGAGCAGTACTTC
D: TRBD1; J: TRBJ1-1; V: TRBV12-3/TRBV12-4; size: many; CDR3: CASRRGLRVNTEAFF; DNA: TGTGCCAGCAGGAGGGGGCTGCGTGTGAACACTGAAGCTTTCTTT
D: TRBD2; J: TRBJ2-5; V: TRBV5-1; size: -; CDR3: CASSGTGGGKETQYF; DNA: TGCGCCAGCAGCGGCACCGGGGGGGGCAAGGAGACCCAGTACTTC
D: -; J: TRBJ2-7; V: TRBV3-1; size: -; CDR3: CASSQGFGGGGEQYF; DNA: TGTGCCAGCAGCCAAGGATTCGGAGGGGGCGGGGAGCAGTACTTC
D: TRBD1; J: TRBJ2-1; V: TRBV28; size: -; CDR3: CATYRGDSYNEQFF; DNA: TGTGCCACCTACAGGGGGGATTCCTACAATGAGCAGTTCTTC
D: TRBD2; J: TRBJ2-7; V: TRBV5-4; size: many; CDR3: CASSVGTSGSYGEQYF; DNA: TGTGCCAGCAGCGTTGGGACTAGCGGGAGCTATGGCGAGCAGTACTTC
D: TRBD1; J: TRBJ2-7; V: TRBV2; size: many; CDR3: CASSDVGQGAYEQYF; DNA: TGTGCCAGCAGTGATGTCGGACAGGGGGCCTACGAGCAGTACTTC
D: TRBD2; J: TRBJ2-3; V: TRBV27; size: few; CDR3: CASSSSGNPPDTQYF; DNA: TGTGCCAGCAGCTCTAGCGGGAACCCCCCAGATACGCAGTATTTT
D: -; J: TRBJ1-5; V: TRBV19; size: few; CDR3: CASSPYGDADQPQHF; DNA: TGTGCCAGTAGTCCTTATGGGGACGCCGATCAGCCCCAGCATTTT
D: -; J: TRBJ2-2; V: TRBV6-1; size: few; CDR3: CASTHSTGELFF; DNA: TGTGCCAGCACCCACAGCACCGGGGAGCTGTTTTTT
D: TRBD2; J: TRBJ2-2; V: TRBV6-1; size: -; CDR3: CASSRSVPGGTGELFF; DNA: TGTGCCAGCAGCAGAAGTGTCCCGGGGGGGACCGGGGAGCTGTTTTTT
D: -; J: TRBJ2-3; V: TRBV24-1; size: few; CDR3: CATSNTDSLTDTQYF; DNA: TGTGCCACCAGTAATACCGACAGCCTCACAGATACGCAGTATTTT
D: TRBD1; J: TRBJ1-2; V: TRBV2; size: many; CDR3: CASRGQGWNYGYTF; DNA: TGTGCCAGCAGAGGACAGGGGTGGAACTATGGCTACACCTTC
D: -; J: TRBJ1-4; V: TRBV18; size: many; CDR3: CASSPRTDLNEKLFF; DNA: TGTGCCAGCTCACCACGGACTGACCTAAATGAAAAACTGTTTTTT
D: TRBD1; J: TRBJ1-1; V: TRBV6-1; size: -; CDR3: CASTGQGPSNTEAFF; DNA: TGTGCCAGCACCGGACAGGGGCCATCGAACACTGAAGCTTTCTTT